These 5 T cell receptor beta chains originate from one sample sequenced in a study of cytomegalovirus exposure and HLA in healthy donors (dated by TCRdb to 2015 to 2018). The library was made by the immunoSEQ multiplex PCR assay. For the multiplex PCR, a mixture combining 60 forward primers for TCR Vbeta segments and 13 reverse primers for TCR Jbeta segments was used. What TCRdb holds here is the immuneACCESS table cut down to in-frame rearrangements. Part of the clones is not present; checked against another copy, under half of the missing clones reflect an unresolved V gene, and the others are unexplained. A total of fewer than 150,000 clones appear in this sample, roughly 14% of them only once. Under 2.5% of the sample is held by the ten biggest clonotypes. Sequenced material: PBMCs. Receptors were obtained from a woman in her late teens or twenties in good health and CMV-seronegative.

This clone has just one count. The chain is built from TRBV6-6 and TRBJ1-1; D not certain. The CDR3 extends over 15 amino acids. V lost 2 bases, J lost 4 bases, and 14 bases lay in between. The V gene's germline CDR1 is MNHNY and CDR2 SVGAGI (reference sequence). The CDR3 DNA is TGTGCCAGCAGTTACGGTGGGGTGGGGAGCACTGAAGCTTTCTTT. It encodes CASSYGGVGSTEAFF.

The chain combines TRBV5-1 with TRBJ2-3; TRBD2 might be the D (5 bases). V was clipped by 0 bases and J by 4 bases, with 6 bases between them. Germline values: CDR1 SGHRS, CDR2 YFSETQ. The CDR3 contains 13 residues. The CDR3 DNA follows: TGCGCCAGCAGCTTGGGAGCGGCAGATACGCAGTATTTT. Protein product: CASSLGAADTQYF.

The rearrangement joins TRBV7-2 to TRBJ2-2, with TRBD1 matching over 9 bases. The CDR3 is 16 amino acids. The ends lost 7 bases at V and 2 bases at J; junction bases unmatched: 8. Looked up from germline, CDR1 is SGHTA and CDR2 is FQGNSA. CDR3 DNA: TGTGCCAGCACACCACAGGGGGCCGGCAACACCGGGGAGCTGTTTTTT. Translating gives CASTPQGAGNTGELFF.

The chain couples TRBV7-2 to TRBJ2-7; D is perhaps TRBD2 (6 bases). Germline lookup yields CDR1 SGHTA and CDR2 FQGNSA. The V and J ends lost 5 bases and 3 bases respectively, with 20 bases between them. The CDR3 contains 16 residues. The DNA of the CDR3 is TGTGCCAGCAGCCCCTATGCGGGGCCACCAAACTACGAGCAGTACTTC. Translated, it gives CASSPYAGPPNYEQYF.

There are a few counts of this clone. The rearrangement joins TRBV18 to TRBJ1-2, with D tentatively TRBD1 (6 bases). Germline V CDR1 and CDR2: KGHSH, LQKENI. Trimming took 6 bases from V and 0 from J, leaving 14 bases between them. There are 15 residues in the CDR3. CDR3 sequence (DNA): TGTGCCAGCTCGTCGAAACAGGGTCCTAACTATGGCTACACCTTC. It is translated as CASSSKQGPNYGYTF.